Following are 20 T cell receptor beta chains from one sample sequenced in a study of blood T cell repertoires in COVID-19. Method: immunoSEQ multiplex PCR; TCRdb's copy keeps in-frame clones and lacks some. This table holds over 40,000 clones, about 84% found once. Sequencing was carried out using peripheral blood. The receptors originated from a human donor in a cohort sampled during active COVID-19.

The chain combines TRBV7-9 with TRBJ2-1, with TRBD1 matching 10 bases. V gave up 4 bases and J gave up 4 bases; unmatched junction bases: 4. This CDR3 has 15 residues. The germline V gene encodes CDR1 SEHNR and CDR2 FQNEAQ (reference sequence). CDR3 coding DNA: TGTGCCAGCAGCTCCGGGACAGGGGAATACAATGAGCAGTTCTTC. Amino acids: CASSSGTGEYNEQFF.

The DNA for the CDR3 is TGCGCCAGCAGCCAAGTGGTAGCCGGGGGCACAGATACGCAGTATTTT. Encoded protein: CASSQVVAGGTDTQYF. The V and J genes are TRBV4-1 and TRBJ2-3; the D gene is possibly TRBD2 (5 bases). In germline, CDR1 is MGHRA, CDR2 YSYEKL. The CDR3 has 16 amino acids. The V end lost 1 base, the J end lost 1 base, and 12 bases lay between the germline ends.

This chain links TRBV30 with TRBJ2-2, with D possibly TRBD1 on 6 matching bases. The CDR3 is 14 residues long. The V and J ends lost 4 bases and 4 bases respectively, with 13 bases between them. In germline, CDR1 is GTSNPN, CDR2 SVGIG (reference sequence). The CDR3 DNA is TGTGCCTGGAAACCGGGACACATCACCGGGGAGCTGTTTTTT. As protein: CAWKPGHITGELFF. The full variable domain, rest sourced from reference TRBV30 and TRBJ2-2, is SQTIHQWPATLVQPVGSPLSLECTVEGTSNPNLYWYRQAAGRGLQLLFYSVGIGQISSEVPQNLSASRPQDRQFILSSKKLLLSDSGFYLCAWKPGHITGELFFGEGSRLTVL.

This chain connects TRBV7-9 to TRBJ1-2; maybe TRBD1 (6 bases). V was pared by 5 bases and J by 1 base, with 14 bases between. The germline gives CDR1 SEHNR, CDR2 FQNEAQ (reference sequence). This CDR3 has 15 residues. The CDR3 reads CASSRTETLNYGYTF. CDR3 coding DNA: TGTGCCAGCAGCAGGACAGAAACGCTTAACTATGGCTACACCTTC.

V gene TRBV2 combines with J gene TRBJ2-3; 10 positions match TRBD2. The CDR3 is made up of 15 amino acids. The germline V gene encodes CDR1 SNHLY and CDR2 FYNNEI. V was clipped by 2 bases and J by 1 base; unmatched bases: 0. The CDR3 nucleotides read TGTGCCAGCAGTGAACTAGCGGGGGGCACAGATACGCAGTATTTT. Translated, it gives CASSELAGGTDTQYF.

The chain links TRBV3-1 (or the pseudogene TRBV3-2) to TRBJ2-7, with 10 positions matching TRBD1. CDR3 length equals 14 residues. Germline assignment: CDR1 LGHDT and CDR2 YNNKEL (reference sequence). V dropped 7 bases and J dropped 2; count of bases not matched to a gene: 5. CDR3 DNA sequence: TGTGCCAGCACCGGGGACAGGGGCACCTACGAGCAGTACTTC. Protein sequence: CASTGDRGTYEQYF.

The chain has TRBV19 and TRBJ2-3; 9 positions agree with TRBD1. The germline V gene encodes CDR1 LNHDA and CDR2 SQIVND (reference sequence). J gave up 6 bases and V 3 bases, and 7 bases lay outside the gene matches. The CDR3 is made up of 15 amino acids. CDR3 region: CASSIRDRVFDTQYF. As DNA, the CDR3 is TGTGCCAGTAGTATCCGGGACAGGGTTTTTGATACGCAGTATTTT.

This clone was picked up a small number of times. The V call is TRBV9, the J call TRBJ2-5; TRBD2 aligns across 11 bases. The CDR3 loop spans 16 amino acids. Germline CDR1 and CDR2: SGDLS and YYNGEE. V gave up 1 base and J gave up 4 bases; unmatched junction bases: 6. CDR3 region: CASSVSSGGLGETQYF. The CDR3 bases are TGTGCCAGCAGCGTATCTAGCGGGGGGTTAGGAGAGACCCAGTACTTC.

The CDR3 here is CASSLVEEGTQYF. CDR3 coding DNA: TGCGCCAGCAGCTTGGTTGAGGAGGGCACCCAGTACTTC. This chain uses TRBV5-1 with TRBJ2-5, with D perhaps matching TRBD2 (6 bases). This CDR3 spans 13 amino acids. V was trimmed by 0 bases and J by 8 bases, leaving 11 bases between them. Germline V gene data show CDR1 as SGHRS and CDR2 as YFSETQ.

This clone appeared a single time. The CDR3 coding sequence is TGTGCCAGCAGCGTATTTGTCAGGGATGAGCAGTTCTTC. Amino acid sequence: CASSVFVRDEQFF. This sequence joins TRBV9 and TRBJ2-1; a possible D gene is TRBD1 (5 bases). V shed 1 base and J shed 8 bases, with 10 bases lying between them. The germline CDR1 and CDR2 sequences are SGDLS and YYNGEE. The CDR3 loop spans 13 amino acids.

This chain joins TRBV4-3 and TRBJ2-1; TRBD2 aligns across 12 bases. CDR1 is LGHNA and CDR2 is YSLEER in the germline V gene. The CDR3 extends over 16 amino acids. V lost 4 bases and J lost 5; bases outside the gene matches: 6. The chain's CDR3 is CASSPYLAGGDNEQFF. The CDR3 DNA follows: TGCGCCAGCAGCCCTTATCTAGCGGGGGGGGACAATGAGCAGTTCTTC.

In its sample, this clone was seen a few times. The V and J genes are TRBV4-1 and TRBJ1-2; D is uncertain. Germline loops: CDR1 MGHRA, CDR2 YSYEKL. The CDR3 length is 13 residues. Trimming took 2 bases from V and 0 from J, leaving 4 bases between them. Here the CDR3 reads CASSQLANYGYTF. The CDR3 region has the DNA TGCGCCAGCAGCCAATTAGCTAACTATGGCTACACCTTC.

The chain employs TRBV18 and TRBJ2-4; D is perhaps TRBD2 (5 bases). The CDR3 has 16 amino acids. V was clipped by 0 bases and J by 1 base, with 10 bases between them. Germline CDR1 and CDR2: KGHSH and LQKENI. For the CDR3, the DNA is TGTGCCAGCTCACCACCGAGTTCGGGGGCCAAAAACATTCAGTACTTC. It yields the protein CASSPPSSGAKNIQYF.

Written as DNA, the CDR3 is TGTGCCAGCAGCCGCGGGGACGGGAACAATCAGCCCCAGCATTTT. Translation gives CASSRGDGNNQPQHF. The rearrangement links TRBV6-5 to TRBJ1-5; D might be TRBD1 (5 bases). V lost 6 bases and J lost 3, with 15 bases in between. CDR1 is MNHEY and CDR2 is SVGAGI in the germline V gene. This CDR3 is 15 amino acids long.

The V gene is TRBV5-4, the J gene TRBJ2-7; D might be TRBD2 (5 bases). Trimming removed 4 bases at V and 4 bases at J, with 15 bases between. This CDR3 comprises 14 residues. Germline V gene lookup returns CDR1 SGHNT and CDR2 YYREEE (reference sequence). The chain's CDR3 is CASSPRDSTYEQYF. CDR3 in DNA: TGTGCCAGCAGCCCCCGGGATTCCACATACGAGCAGTACTTC. The variable domain in full, completed from reference TRBV5-4 and TRBJ2-7, reads ETGVTQSPTHLIKTRGQQVTLRCSSQSGHNTVSWYQQALGQGPQFIFQYYREEENGRGNFPPRFSGLQFPNYSSELNVNALELDDSALYLCASSPRDSTYEQYFGPGTRLTVT.

This chain uses TRBV4-2 with TRBJ2-7; 8 positions agree with TRBD1. V was pared by 4 bases and J by 6 bases, with 17 bases of the junction left unmatched. This CDR3 is 17 amino acids long. The germline CDR1 and CDR2 sequences are LGHNA and YNFKEQ. The CDR3 DNA is TGTGCCAGCAGCCCGAGACGTCTAGGACAGGGAGAAGTCGAGCAGTACTTC. It specifies CASSPRRLGQGEVEQYF.

The chain combines TRBV6-5 with TRBJ1-3; 7 bases are a match to TRBD1. The CDR3 runs 16 residues. V lost 4 bases, J lost 1 base, and 7 bases stayed unmatched. Germline CDR1 reads MNHEY; CDR2 reads SVGAGI. The CDR3 region is CASSLGQESSGNTIYF. In nucleotides, the CDR3 is TGTGCCAGCAGTTTAGGACAGGAATCTTCTGGAAACACCATATATTTT.

CDR3 residues: CASRHASGADTQYF. In nucleotides, the CDR3 is TGCGCCAGCAGGCACGCGTCGGGGGCAGATACGCAGTATTTT. The chain is built from TRBV4-1 and TRBJ2-3; a possible D gene is TRBD2 (6 bases). The germline gives CDR1 MGHRA, CDR2 YSYEKL. This CDR3 comprises 14 residues. Trimming removed 6 bases from V and 4 bases from J, with 14 bases in between.

This clone has more than one count but fewer than ten. This rearrangement joins TRBV9 to TRBJ2-4; perhaps TRBD1 as D (6 bases). Trimming removed 0 bases at V and 4 bases at J, with 11 bases between. The CDR3 covers 15 residues. Germline V gene lookup returns CDR1 SGDLS and CDR2 YYNGEE. The CDR3 DNA follows: TGTGCCAGCAGCGTAGAGCCTACAGGGAAAAACATTCAGTACTTC. This gives the protein CASSVEPTGKNIQYF. Variable domain in full (rest from reference TRBV9 and TRBJ2-4): DSGVTQTPKHLITATGQRVTLRCSPRSGDLSVYWYQQSLDQGLQFLIQYYNGEERAKGNILERFSAQQFPDLHSELNLSSLELGDSALYFCASSVEPTGKNIQYFGAGTRLSVL.

This sequence joins TRBV5-4 and TRBJ1-2, with 9 bases fitting TRBD1. This CDR3 has 11 residues. The V gene's germline CDR1 is SGHNT and CDR2 YYREEE (reference sequence). With 9 bases clipped from V and 7 bases from J, the junction kept 4 bases outside the gene matches. For the CDR3, the DNA is TGTGCCATTCCGGGACAGGGTGGCTACACCTTC. This encodes CAIPGQGGYTF. Complete variable domain (other parts from reference TRBV5-4 and TRBJ1-2): ETGVTQSPTHLIKTRGQQVTLRCSSQSGHNTVSWYQQALGQGPQFIFQYYREEENGRGNFPPRFSGLQFPNYSSELNVNALELDDSALYLCAIPGQGGYTFGSGTRLTVV.